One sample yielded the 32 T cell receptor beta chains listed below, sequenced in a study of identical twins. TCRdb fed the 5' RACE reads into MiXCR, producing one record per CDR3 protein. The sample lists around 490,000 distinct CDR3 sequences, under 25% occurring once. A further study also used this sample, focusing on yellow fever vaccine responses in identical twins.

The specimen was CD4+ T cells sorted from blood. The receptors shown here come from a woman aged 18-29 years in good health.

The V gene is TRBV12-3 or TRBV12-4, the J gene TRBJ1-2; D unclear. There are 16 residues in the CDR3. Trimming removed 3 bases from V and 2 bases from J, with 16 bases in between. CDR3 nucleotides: TGTGCCAGCAGTTTCACGGTTCAAAGGACGAACTATGGCTACACCTTC. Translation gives CASSFTVQRTNYGYTF.

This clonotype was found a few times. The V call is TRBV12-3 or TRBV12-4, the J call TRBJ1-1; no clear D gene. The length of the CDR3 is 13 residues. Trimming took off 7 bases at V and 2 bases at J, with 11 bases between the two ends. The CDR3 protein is CASTLWINTEAFF. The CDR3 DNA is TGTGCCAGCACCCTCTGGATTAACACTGAAGCTTTCTTT.

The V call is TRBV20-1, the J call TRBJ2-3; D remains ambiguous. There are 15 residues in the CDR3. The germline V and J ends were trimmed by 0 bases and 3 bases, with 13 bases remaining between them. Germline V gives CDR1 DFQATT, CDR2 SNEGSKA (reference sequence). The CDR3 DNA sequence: TGCAGTGCTAGAGAATCCCCTCCGGGTACAGATACGCAGTATTTT. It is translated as CSARESPPGTDTQYF.

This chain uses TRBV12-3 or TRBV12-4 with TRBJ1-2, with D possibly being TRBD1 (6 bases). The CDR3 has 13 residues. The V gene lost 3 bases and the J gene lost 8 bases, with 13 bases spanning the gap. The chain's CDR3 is CASSFGGSEGYTF. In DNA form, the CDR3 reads TGTGCCAGCAGTTTTGGGGGCTCGGAAGGCTACACCTTC.

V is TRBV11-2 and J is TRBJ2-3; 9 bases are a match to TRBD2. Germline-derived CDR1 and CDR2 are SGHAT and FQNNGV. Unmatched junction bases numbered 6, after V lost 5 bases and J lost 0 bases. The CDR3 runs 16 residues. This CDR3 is CASSARTSASTDTQYF. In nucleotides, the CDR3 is TGTGCCAGCAGCGCGAGGACTAGCGCTAGCACAGATACGCAGTATTTT.

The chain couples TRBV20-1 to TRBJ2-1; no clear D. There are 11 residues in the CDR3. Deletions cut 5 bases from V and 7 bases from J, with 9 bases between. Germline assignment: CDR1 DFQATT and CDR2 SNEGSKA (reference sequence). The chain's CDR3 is CSAFPRNEQFF. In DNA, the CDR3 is TGCAGTGCTTTCCCGCGGAATGAGCAGTTCTTC.

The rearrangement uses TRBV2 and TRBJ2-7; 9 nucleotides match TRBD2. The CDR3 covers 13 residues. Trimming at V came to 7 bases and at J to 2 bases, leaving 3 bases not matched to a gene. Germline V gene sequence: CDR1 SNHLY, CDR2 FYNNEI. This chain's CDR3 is CASNRGGAYEQYV. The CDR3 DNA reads TGTGCCAGCAATCGCGGGGGGGCCTACGAGCAGTACGTC.

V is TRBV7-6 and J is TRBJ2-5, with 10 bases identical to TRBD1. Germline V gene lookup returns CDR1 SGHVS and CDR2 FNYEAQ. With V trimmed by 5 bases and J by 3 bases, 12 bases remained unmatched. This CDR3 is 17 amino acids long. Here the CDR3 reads CASSLNRDRGPKETQYF. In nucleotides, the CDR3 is TGTGCCAGCAGCCTCAACCGGGACAGGGGTCCGAAAGAGACCCAGTACTTC.

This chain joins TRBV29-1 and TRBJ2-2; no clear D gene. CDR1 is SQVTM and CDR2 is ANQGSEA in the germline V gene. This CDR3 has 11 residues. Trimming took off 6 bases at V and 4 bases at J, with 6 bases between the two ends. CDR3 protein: CSVKSTGELFF. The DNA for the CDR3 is TGCAGCGTCAAGAGCACCGGGGAGCTGTTTTTT.

The CDR3 here is CASSQDEGSLNNEQFF. Written as DNA, the CDR3 is TGTGCCAGCAGCCAAGATGAAGGGAGCCTGAACAATGAGCAGTTCTTC. The J gene is TRBJ2-1, the V gene TRBV4-2; possible D gene TRBD2, 5 bases. Deletions cut 0 bases from V and 5 bases from J, with 14 bases between. Looked up from germline, CDR1 is LGHNA and CDR2 is YNFKEQ. CDR3 size: 16 residues.

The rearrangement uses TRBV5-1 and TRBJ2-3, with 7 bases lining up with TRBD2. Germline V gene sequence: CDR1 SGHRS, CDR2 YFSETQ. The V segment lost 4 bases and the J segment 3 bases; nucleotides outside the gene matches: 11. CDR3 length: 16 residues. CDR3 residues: CASSARGAGKTDTQYF. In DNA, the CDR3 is TGCGCCAGCAGCGCCCGCGGAGCGGGAAAGACAGATACGCAGTATTTT.

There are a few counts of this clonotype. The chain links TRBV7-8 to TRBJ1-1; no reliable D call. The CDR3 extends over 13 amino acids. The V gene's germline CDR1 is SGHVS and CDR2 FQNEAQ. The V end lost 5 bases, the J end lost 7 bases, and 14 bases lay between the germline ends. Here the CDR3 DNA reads TGTGCCAGCAGCGAGCGGGCGTCGAGTGAAGCTTTCTTT. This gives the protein CASSERASSEAFF.

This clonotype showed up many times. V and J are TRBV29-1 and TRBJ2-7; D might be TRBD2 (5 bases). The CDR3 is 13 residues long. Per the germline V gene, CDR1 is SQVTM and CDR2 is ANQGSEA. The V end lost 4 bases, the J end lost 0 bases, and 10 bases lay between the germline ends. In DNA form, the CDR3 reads TGCAGCGTTGGAGGGTTTCACTCCTACGAGCAGTACTTC. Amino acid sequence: CSVGGFHSYEQYF.

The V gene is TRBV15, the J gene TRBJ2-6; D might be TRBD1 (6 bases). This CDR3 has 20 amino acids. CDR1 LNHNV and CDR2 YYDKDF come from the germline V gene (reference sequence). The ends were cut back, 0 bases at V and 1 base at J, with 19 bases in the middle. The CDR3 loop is CATSRDTSVGQTSGANVLTF. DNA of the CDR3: TGTGCCACCAGCAGAGATACCTCTGTGGGACAAACTTCTGGGGCCAACGTCCTGACTTTC.

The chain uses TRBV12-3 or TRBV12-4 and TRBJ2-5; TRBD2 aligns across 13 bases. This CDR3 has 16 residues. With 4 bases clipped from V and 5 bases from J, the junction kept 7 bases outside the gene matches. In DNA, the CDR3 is TGTGCCAGCAGTTCCCCGACTAGCGGGGGGCGGGAGACCCAGTACTTC. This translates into CASSSPTSGGRETQYF.

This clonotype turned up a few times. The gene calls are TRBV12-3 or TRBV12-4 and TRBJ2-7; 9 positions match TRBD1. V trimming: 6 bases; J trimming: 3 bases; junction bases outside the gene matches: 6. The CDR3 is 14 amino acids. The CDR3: CASSPGQGDYEQYF. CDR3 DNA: TGTGCCAGCAGCCCGGGACAGGGCGACTACGAGCAGTACTTC.

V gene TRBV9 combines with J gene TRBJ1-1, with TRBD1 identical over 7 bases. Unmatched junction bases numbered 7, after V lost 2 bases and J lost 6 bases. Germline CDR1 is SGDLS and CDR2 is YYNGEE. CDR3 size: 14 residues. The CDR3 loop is CASSVDPTGSEAFF. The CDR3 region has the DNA TGTGCCAGCAGCGTGGACCCGACAGGGTCTGAAGCTTTCTTT.

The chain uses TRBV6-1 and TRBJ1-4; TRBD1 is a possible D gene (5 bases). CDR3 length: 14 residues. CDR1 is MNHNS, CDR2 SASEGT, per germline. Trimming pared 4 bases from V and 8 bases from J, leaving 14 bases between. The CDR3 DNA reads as TGTGCCAGCAGTGGAGGGGTCGGGTTGGAAAAACTGTTTTTT. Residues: CASSGGVGLEKLFF.

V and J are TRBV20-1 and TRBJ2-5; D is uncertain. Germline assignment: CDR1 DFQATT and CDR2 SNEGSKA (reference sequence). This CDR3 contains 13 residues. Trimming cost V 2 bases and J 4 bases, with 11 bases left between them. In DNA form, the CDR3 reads TGCAGTGCTAGACGTGGGCTGGGAGAGACCCAGTACTTC. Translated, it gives CSARRGLGETQYF.

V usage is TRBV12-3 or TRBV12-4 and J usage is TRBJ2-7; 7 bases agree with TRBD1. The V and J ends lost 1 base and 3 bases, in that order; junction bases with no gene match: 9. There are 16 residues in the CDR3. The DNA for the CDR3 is TGTGCCAGCAGTTTAGAGCTCAGGGGGTGTATCTACGAGCAGTACTTC. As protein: CASSLELRGCIYEQYF.

CDR3 in DNA: TGTGCCAGCAGCCAAGATCGGAAGCTAGCGGAAACCACCTACGAGCAGTACTTC. It encodes CASSQDRKLAETTYEQYF. This rearrangement joins TRBV3-1 to TRBJ2-7; 7 nucleotides line up with TRBD2. The J segment lost 2 bases and the V segment lost 0 bases, leaving 13 bases of the junction unmatched. Germline-derived CDR1 and CDR2 are LGHDT and YNNKEL (reference sequence). This CDR3 region has 18 residues.

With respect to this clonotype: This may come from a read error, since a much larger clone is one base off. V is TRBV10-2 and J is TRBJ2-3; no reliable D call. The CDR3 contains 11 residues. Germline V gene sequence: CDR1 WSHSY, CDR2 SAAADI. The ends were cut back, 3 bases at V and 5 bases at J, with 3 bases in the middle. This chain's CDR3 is CASSERDTQYF. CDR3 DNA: TGCGCCAGCAGTGAAAGAGATACGCAGTATTTT.

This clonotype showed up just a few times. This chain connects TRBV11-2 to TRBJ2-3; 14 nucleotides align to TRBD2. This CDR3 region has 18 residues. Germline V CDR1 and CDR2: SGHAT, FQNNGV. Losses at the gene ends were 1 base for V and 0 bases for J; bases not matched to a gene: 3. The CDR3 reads CASSLVGLAGASTDTQYF. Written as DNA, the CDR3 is TGTGCCAGCAGCTTAGTGGGACTAGCGGGAGCCAGCACAGATACGCAGTATTTT. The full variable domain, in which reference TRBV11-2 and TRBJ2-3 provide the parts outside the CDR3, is EAGVAQSPRYKIIEKRQSVAFWCNPISGHATLYWYQQILGQGPKLLIQFQNNGVVDDSQLPKDRFSAERLKGVDSTLKIQPAKLEDSAVYLCASSLVGLAGASTDTQYFGPGTRLTVL.

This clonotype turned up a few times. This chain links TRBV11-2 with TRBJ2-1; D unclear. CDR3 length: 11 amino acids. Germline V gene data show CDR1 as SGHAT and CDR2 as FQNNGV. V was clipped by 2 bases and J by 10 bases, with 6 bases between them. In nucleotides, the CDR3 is TGTGCCAGCAGCTTATCGCAGGAGCAGTTCTTC. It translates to CASSLSQEQFF.

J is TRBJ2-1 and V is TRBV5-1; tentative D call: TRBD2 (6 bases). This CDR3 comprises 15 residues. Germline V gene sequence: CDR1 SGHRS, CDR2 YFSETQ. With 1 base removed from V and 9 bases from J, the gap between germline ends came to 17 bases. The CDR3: CASSLISGGIGEQFF. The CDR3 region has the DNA TGCGCCAGCAGCTTGATTAGCGGTGGAATTGGTGAGCAGTTCTTC.

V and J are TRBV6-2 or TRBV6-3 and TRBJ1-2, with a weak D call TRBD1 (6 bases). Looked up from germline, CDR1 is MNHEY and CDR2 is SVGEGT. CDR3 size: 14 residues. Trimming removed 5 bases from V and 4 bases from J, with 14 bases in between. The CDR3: CASSKTGTSYGYTF. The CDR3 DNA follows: TGTGCCAGCAGTAAGACCGGGACATCCTATGGCTACACCTTC.

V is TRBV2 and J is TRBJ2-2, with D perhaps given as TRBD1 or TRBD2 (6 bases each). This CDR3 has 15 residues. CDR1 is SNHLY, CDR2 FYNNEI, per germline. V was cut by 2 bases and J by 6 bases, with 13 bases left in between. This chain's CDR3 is CASSELRGLAGELFF. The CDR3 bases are TGTGCCAGCAGTGAACTTCGGGGGCTGGCCGGGGAGCTGTTTTTT.

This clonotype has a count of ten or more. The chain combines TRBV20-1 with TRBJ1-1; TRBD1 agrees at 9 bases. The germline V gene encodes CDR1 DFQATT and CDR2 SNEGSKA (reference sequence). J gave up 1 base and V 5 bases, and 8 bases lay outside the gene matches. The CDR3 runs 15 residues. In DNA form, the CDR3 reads TGCAGTGCTCAAGCTTGGACAGGGGCGAACACTGAAGCTTTCTTT. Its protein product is CSAQAWTGANTEAFF.

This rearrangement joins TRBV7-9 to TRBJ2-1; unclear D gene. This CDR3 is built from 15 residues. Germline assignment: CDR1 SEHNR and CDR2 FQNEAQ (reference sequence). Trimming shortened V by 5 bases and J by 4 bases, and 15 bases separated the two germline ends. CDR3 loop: CASSPWVGSYNEQFF. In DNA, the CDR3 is TGTGCCAGCAGCCCCTGGGTTGGCAGTTACAATGAGCAGTTCTTC.

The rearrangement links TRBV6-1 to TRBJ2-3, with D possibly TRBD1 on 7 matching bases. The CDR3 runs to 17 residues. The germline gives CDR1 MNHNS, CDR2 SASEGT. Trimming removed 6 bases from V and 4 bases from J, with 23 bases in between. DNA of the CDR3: TGTGCCAGCAGCGCGTGGGGGACCGGAGGGGGCGCAGATACGCAGTATTTT. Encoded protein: CASSAWGTGGGADTQYF.

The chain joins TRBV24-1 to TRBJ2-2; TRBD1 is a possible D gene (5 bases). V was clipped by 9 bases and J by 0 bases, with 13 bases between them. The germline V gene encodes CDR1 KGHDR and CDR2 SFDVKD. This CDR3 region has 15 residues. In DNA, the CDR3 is TGTGCCACCGCCCCCGCGACAGCGAACACCGGGGAGCTGTTTTTT. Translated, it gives CATAPATANTGELFF.

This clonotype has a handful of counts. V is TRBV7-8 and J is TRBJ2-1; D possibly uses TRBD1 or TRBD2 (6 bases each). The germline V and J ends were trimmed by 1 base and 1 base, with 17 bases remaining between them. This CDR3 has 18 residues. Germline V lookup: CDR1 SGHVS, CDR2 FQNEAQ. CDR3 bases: TGTGCCAGCAGCTTAGGGTATCGGGGGCCTTTTTCCTACAATGAGCAGTTCTTC. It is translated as CASSLGYRGPFSYNEQFF.